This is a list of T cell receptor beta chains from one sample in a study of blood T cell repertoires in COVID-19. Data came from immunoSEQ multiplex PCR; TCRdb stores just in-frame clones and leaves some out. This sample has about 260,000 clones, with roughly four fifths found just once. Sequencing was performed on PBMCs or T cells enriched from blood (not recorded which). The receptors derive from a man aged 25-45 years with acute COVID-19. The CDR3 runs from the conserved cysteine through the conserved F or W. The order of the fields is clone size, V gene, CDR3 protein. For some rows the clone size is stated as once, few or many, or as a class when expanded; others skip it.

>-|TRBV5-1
CASSLWRESEQFF
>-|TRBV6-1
CASSEAWVAGAGETQYF
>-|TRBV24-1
CATSDRNYNSPLHF
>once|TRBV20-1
CSASQMRGSSYNSPLHF
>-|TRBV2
CASRVNRVLTDTQYF
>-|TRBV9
CASSVRAGDTYEKLFF
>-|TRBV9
CASSGSGTFPYNEQFF
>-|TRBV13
CASSSRDFSYNEQFF
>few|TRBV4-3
CASSQATQRRGYNEQFF
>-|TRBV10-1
CASSESTRVDTQYF
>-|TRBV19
CATRIGGTEAFF
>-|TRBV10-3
CAISVPGPAGAGGLQETQYF
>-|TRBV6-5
CASRDGGSPLHF
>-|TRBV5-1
CATRPSATEFSGNTIYF
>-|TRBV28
CASSFKFYGYTF
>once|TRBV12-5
CASGLVPPGQGSANEKLFF
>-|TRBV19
CATRWGPDTEAFF
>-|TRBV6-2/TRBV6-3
CASSYRRTGWPEGNTIYF
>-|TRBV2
CASSGGGTGDTQYF
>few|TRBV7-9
CASSPPGLAGTDTQYF
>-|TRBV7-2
CASSRTGGTYNEQFF
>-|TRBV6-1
CASSEFQGATGELFF
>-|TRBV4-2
CASSQDLGGNEQFF
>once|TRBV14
CASSRQNTEAFF
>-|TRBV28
CASSPPKTKTANYGYTF